This TCR beta chain was identified in a study of blood T cell repertoires in COVID-19. Study information: Samples of COVID-19 (acute and convalescent) were obtained from the United States, Italy and Spain.

This clone was observed a single time. How the authors handled the data: Amplification of reference gene primers provided the estimated nucleated cell counts. Here immunoSEQ multiplex PCR was the method, and the copy in TCRdb shows in-frame clones only, minus some. V, J and clone size were drawn from that table, and D and trimming were deduced from the DNA. The table records roughly 170,000 clones, approximately 81% of them present only once. Residents of 20 to 25 US areas, aged about 18 to 95 years, made up the participants. Participants' own reports of clinical history determined their cohort assignment. The CDR3 totals 14 residues. The germline V and J ends were trimmed by 0 bases and 4 bases, with 12 bases remaining between them. Germline-derived CDR1 and CDR2 are GTSNPN and SVGIG (reference sequence).

The sequencing sample was made of PBMCs or T cells enriched from blood (not recorded which). This sequence joins TRBV30 and TRBJ1-2, with D tentatively TRBD1 (5 bases). The clonotype comes from a woman in her thirties or forties with acute COVID-19. The CDR3 reads CAWSVRAGPYGYTF. In DNA form, the CDR3 reads TGTGCCTGGAGTGTACGGGCAGGGCCCTATGGCTACACCTTC. Together with reference TRBV30 and TRBJ1-2, the CDR3 gives the full variable domain: SQTIHQWPATLVQPVGSPLSLECTVEGTSNPNLYWYRQAAGRGLQLLFYSVGIGQISSEVPQNLSASRPQDRQFILSSKKLLLSDSGFYLCAWSVRAGPYGYTFGSGTRLTVV.